The next 25 T cell receptor beta chains were all read from a single sample in a study of T cells in tumors after PD-1 blockade. Generated by immunoSEQ multiplex PCR, the TCRdb table keeps only in-frame clones and is missing some. Of under 50,000 clones in the sample, 70% to 85% were seen once. Material: PBMCs, obtained before anti-PD-1 therapy. The source of these receptors is a human donor with advanced basal cell or squamous cell carcinoma (not recorded which).

This chain uses TRBV28 with TRBJ2-1, with D possibly matching TRBD2 (6 bases). The V and J ends lost 3 bases and 7 bases respectively, with 16 bases between them. The CDR3 runs to 15 residues. The germline V gene encodes CDR1 MDHEN and CDR2 SYDVKM. CDR3: CASSFPRETENEQFF. Written as DNA, the CDR3 is TGTGCCAGCAGTTTTCCCCGGGAGACGGAGAATGAGCAGTTCTTC.

On this clone itself: A junction end diverges from the germline sequence, so it may reflect a read error. This chain links TRBV11-3 with TRBJ2-7, with 11 bases matching TRBD2. This CDR3 has 16 amino acids. Per germline, CDR1 SGHNT and CDR2 YENEEA. CDR3 nucleotides: TGTGCCAGCACCTTAGGAGGGACTAGCGGTGCCTACGAGCAGTACTTC. Its translation is CASTLGGTSGAYEQYF.

This clone was picked up one time. V usage is TRBV4-1 and J usage is TRBJ1-1; a possible D gene is TRBD1 (5 bases). Between the trimmed V and J ends, which lost 3 bases and 8 bases, there was a span of 16 bases. This CDR3 has 14 residues. Germline CDR1 MGHRA, CDR2 YSYEKL. CDR3 in DNA: TGCGCCAGCAGCCACACCAGGGCGGCAGAGGAAGCTTTCTTT. It encodes CASSHTRAAEEAFF.

V and J are TRBV5-1 and TRBJ1-2; D uncertain. Germline V gene lookup returns CDR1 SGHRS and CDR2 YFSETQ. Trimming stripped 3 bases from V and 8 bases from J, with 8 bases between. The CDR3 is 11 residues long. CDR3 sequence: CASSSNRGYTF. CDR3 sequence (DNA): TGCGCCAGCAGCTCCAACCGGGGCTACACCTTC.

This clone appeared once. The chain employs TRBV4-2 and TRBJ1-6; D is ambiguous. This CDR3 has 14 amino acids. V gave up 0 bases and J gave up 4 bases, with 4 bases separating them. The germline V gene has CDR1 LGHNA and CDR2 YNFKEQ. The CDR3 is CASSQEKYNSPLHF. Here the CDR3 DNA reads TGTGCCAGCAGCCAAGAAAAGTATAATTCACCCCTCCACTTT.

This chain's CDR3 is CASSLGADNSNQPQHF. DNA of the CDR3: TGTGCCAGCAGCTTGGGGGCAGACAATAGCAATCAGCCCCAGCATTTT. The chain recombines TRBV5-6 with TRBJ1-5; D ambiguous. The germline CDR1 and CDR2 sequences are SGHDT and YYEEEE. The V and J ends lost 0 bases and 0 bases respectively, with 10 bases between them. CDR3 length: 16 amino acids.

The chain recombines TRBV19 with TRBJ2-1; a weak D match, TRBD2 (6 bases). In germline, CDR1 is LNHDA, CDR2 SQIVND (reference sequence). The CDR3 covers 16 residues. V lost 3 bases to trimming and J lost 7 bases, with 19 bases between them. CDR3 loop: CASSIQSGSAANEQFF. DNA for the CDR3: TGTGCCAGTAGTATTCAATCCGGGAGCGCCGCGAATGAGCAGTTCTTC.

This clone was observed a single time. The rearrangement joins TRBV4-1 to TRBJ2-6, with 7 bases aligning to TRBD1. Germline V CDR1 and CDR2: MGHRA, YSYEKL. The trim removed 4 bases at V and 1 base at J, leaving 19 bases unmatched. The CDR3 extends over 21 amino acids. The DNA for the CDR3 is TGCGCCAGCAGCCGACAAAGCTTGGACAGGAGTTCCAAATCTGGGGCCAACGTCCTGACTTTC. Residues: CASSRQSLDRSSKSGANVLTF.

This clone occurred a few times. The chain uses TRBV24-1 and TRBJ1-5, with TRBD1 matching over 11 bases. This CDR3 has 17 residues. V shed 4 bases and J 6 bases; nucleotides not matched to a gene: 10. In germline, CDR1 is KGHDR, CDR2 SFDVKD. In DNA, the CDR3 is TGTGCCACCAGTGACCCCGGGACAGGGGGGGACGGTCAGCCCCAGCATTTT. Amino acids: CATSDPGTGGDGQPQHF.

This clone has just a few counts. V and J are TRBV4-1 and TRBJ2-2; D gene uncertain. The CDR3 extends over 14 amino acids. Germline lookup yields CDR1 MGHRA and CDR2 YSYEKL. Trimming pared 2 bases from V and 4 bases from J, leaving 8 bases between. CDR3 amino acids: CASSQRQGTGELFF. The CDR3 DNA sequence: TGCGCCAGCAGCCAACGGCAAGGCACCGGGGAGCTGTTTTTT.

This clone was seen a few times. The chain recombines TRBV5-6 with TRBJ1-5, with no clear D. The ends were cut back, 0 bases at V and 5 bases at J, with 9 bases in the middle. Germline CDR1 reads SGHDT; CDR2 reads YYEEEE. The CDR3 consists of 14 residues. In nucleotides, the CDR3 is TGTGCCAGCAGCTTGGCCCTGGGAGATCAGCCCCAGCATTTT. It specifies CASSLALGDQPQHF. Full variable domain (missing parts from reference TRBV5-6 and TRBJ1-5): DAGVTQSPTHLIKTRGQQVTLRCSPKSGHDTVSWYQQALGQGPQFIFQYYEEEERQRGNFPDRFSGHQFPNYSSELNVNALLLGDSALYLCASSLALGDQPQHFGDGTRLSIL.

The rearrangement uses TRBV14 and TRBJ1-1; 9 nucleotides align to TRBD1. J lost 0 bases, V lost 2 bases, and 10 bases had no gene match. From germline, CDR1 is SGHDN and CDR2 FVKESK. The CDR3 has 18 amino acids. The CDR3 nucleotides read TGTGCCAGCAGCCAACCCCCGGGACAGGGTTTACTGAACACTGAAGCTTTCTTT. Protein product: CASSQPPGQGLLNTEAFF.

This chain connects TRBV29-1 to TRBJ2-3; 10 bases line up with TRBD1. The germline V gene encodes CDR1 SQVTM and CDR2 ANQGSEA. CDR3 length equals 15 residues. V was pared by 6 bases and J by 4 bases, with 10 bases of the junction left unmatched. CDR3 DNA sequence: TGCAGCGTGGGGGACAGGGGCCAGGGGGCAGATACGCAGTATTTT. Translation: CSVGDRGQGADTQYF.

The chain carries TRBV7-8 and TRBJ2-7; D might be TRBD1 (6 bases). The CDR3 has 14 residues. V shed 5 bases and J shed 2 bases, with 13 bases lying between them. Germline CDR1 is SGHVS and CDR2 is FQNEAQ. The CDR3 DNA follows: TGTGCCAGCAGCCCTCGAGGGGGAACCTACGAGCAGTACTTC. Translated: CASSPRGGTYEQYF. The entire variable domain, with the rest obtained from reference TRBV7-8 and TRBJ2-7, is as follows: GAGVSQSPRYKVAKRGQDVALRCDPISGHVSLFWYQQALGQGPEFLTYFQNEAQLDKSGLPSDRFFAERPEGSVSTLKIQRTQQEDSAVYLCASSPRGGTYEQYFGPGTRLTVT.

J is TRBJ1-1 and V is TRBV28; no firm D call. The V gene lost 4 bases and the J gene lost 1 base, with 1 base spanning the gap. The CDR3 has 11 amino acids. Germline V gene sequence: CDR1 MDHEN, CDR2 SYDVKM. The CDR3 loop is CASSWNTEAFF. CDR3 nucleotides: TGTGCCAGCAGTTGGAACACTGAAGCTTTCTTT.

Worth noting for this clone: One junction end does not reproduce the germline sequence, and a read error may be involved. The chain combines TRBV18 with TRBJ1-2; the D is unclear. The length of the CDR3 is 13 residues. CDR1 and CDR2 from the germline V gene are KGHSH and LQKENI. The CDR3 region is CASSPAKDAEQHF. The CDR3 nucleotides are TGTGCCAGCTCACCAGCAAAGGACGCGGAGCAACACTTC.

V is TRBV27 and J is TRBJ2-1; 14 positions match TRBD2. Germline V gene lookup returns CDR1 MNHEY and CDR2 SMNVEV (reference sequence). The CDR3 is 15 amino acids. After removal of 5 bases from V and 6 bases from J, the junction contained 3 bases not matched to a gene. CDR3 sequence: CASSRLAGGFNEQFF. CDR3 coding DNA: TGTGCCAGCAGTAGACTAGCGGGAGGGTTCAATGAGCAGTTCTTC.

The V gene is TRBV5-4, the J gene TRBJ2-1; TRBD2 matches 7 bases. J gave up 3 bases and V 5 bases, and 8 bases lay outside the gene matches. The CDR3 length is 15 residues. Germline lookup yields CDR1 SGHNT and CDR2 YYREEE (reference sequence). CDR3 nucleotide sequence: TGTGCCAGCAGTCCAGGGAGGGTAAACTACAATGAGCAGTTCTTC. Translating gives CASSPGRVNYNEQFF.

This chain uses TRBV6-4 with TRBJ2-1, with D possibly being TRBD1 or TRBD2 (5 bases each). The V end lost 11 bases, the J end lost 4 bases, and 18 bases lay between the germline ends. CDR3 length equals 14 residues. Germline values: CDR1 MRHNA, CDR2 SNTAGT. The CDR3 is CARPVAGSYNEQFF. CDR3 nucleotide sequence: TGTGCCCGCCCAGTCGCAGGGAGTTACAATGAGCAGTTCTTC.

This chain links TRBV5-6 with TRBJ2-4; D unclear. V was trimmed by 1 base and J by 0 bases, leaving 8 bases between them. CDR1 is SGHDT, CDR2 YYEEEE, per germline. This CDR3 comprises 15 residues. CDR3: CASSLKGGAKNIQYF. The CDR3, as DNA: TGTGCCAGCAGCTTGAAAGGCGGAGCCAAAAACATTCAGTACTTC.

The chain couples TRBV3-1 (or the pseudogene TRBV3-2) to TRBJ2-7; D gene ambiguous. Germline loops: CDR1 LGHDT, CDR2 YNNKEL (reference sequence). The CDR3 runs 9 residues. V was clipped by 9 bases and J by 3 bases, with 3 bases between them. This CDR3 reads CARGYEQYF. In DNA form, the CDR3 reads TGTGCCAGGGGCTACGAGCAGTACTTC.

This chain joins TRBV7-6 and TRBJ2-3, with 8 bases fitting TRBD2. This CDR3 is 16 amino acids long. J lost 1 base, V lost 1 base, and 4 bases had no gene match. Germline V CDR1 and CDR2: SGHVS, FNYEAQ. For the CDR3, the DNA is TGTGCCAGCAGCTTAGAGGGACTAGGAGGCACAGATACGCAGTATTTT. It specifies CASSLEGLGGTDTQYF.

The rearrangement links TRBV9 to TRBJ2-3; unclear D gene. CDR3 length: 13 residues. CDR1 SGDLS and CDR2 YYNGEE come from the germline V gene. V was trimmed by 3 bases and J by 2 bases, leaving 7 bases between them. In DNA form, the CDR3 reads TGTGCCAGCAGCGGGAGTCCCACAGATACGCAGTATTTT. As protein: CASSGSPTDTQYF.

The rearrangement uses TRBV5-1 and TRBJ2-3; 13 positions agree with TRBD2. V lost 5 bases, J lost 2 bases, and 2 bases stayed unmatched. The germline CDR1 and CDR2 sequences are SGHRS and YFSETQ. The CDR3 length is 15 residues. The CDR3 here is CASRTSGGDTDTQYF. In nucleotides, the CDR3 is TGCGCCAGCAGAACTAGCGGGGGGGACACAGATACGCAGTATTTT.

J is TRBJ2-5 and V is TRBV3-1 (or the pseudogene TRBV3-2), with 14 bases identical to TRBD2. The V gene's germline CDR1 is LGHDT and CDR2 YNNKEL (reference sequence). The CDR3 runs to 16 residues. J was trimmed by 4 bases and V by 3 bases; bases with no gene match: 4. The CDR3 nucleotides are TGTGCCAGCAGCCACCGACTAGCGGGGGGGGGAGAGACCCAGTACTTC. Translated: CASSHRLAGGGETQYF.